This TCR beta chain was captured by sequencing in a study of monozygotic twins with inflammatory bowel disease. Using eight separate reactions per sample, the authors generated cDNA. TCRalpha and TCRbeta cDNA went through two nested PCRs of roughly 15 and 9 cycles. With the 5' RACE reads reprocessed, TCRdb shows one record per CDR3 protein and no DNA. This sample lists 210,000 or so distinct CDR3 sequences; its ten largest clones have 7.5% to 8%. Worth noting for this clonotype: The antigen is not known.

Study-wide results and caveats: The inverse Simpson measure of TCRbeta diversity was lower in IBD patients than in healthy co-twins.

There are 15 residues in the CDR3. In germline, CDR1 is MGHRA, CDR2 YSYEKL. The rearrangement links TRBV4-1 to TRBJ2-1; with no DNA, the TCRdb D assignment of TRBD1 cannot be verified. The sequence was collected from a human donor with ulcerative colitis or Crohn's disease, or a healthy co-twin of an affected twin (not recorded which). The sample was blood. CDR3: CASSSSGPQENEQFF.